This TCR beta chain appears in the sequencing data of a study of cytomegalovirus exposure and HLA in healthy donors (dated by TCRdb to 2016 to 2017). Regarding the complete study: According to a later analysis, one platform produced both the roughly 130 validation repertoires and the roughly 650 repertoires of the first cohort. A separate validation cohort of 100 to 150 different subjects was used in addition to the 666-subject first cohort. The aim of the study was to test whether cataloging public T cell receptors could identify signatures of past pathogen exposure. To predict cytomegalovirus infection status, the study combined high-throughput TCR immunosequencing, statistical association of individual TCRs with disease status, and machine learning. What the work shows at the level of the full study, not this receptor alone: In the study, about 150 TCR beta chains were listed as associated with cytomegalovirus. A later analysis lacked HLA typing for the validation cohort, so it scored co-occurrence in that cohort across all 110 or so repertoires. The authors suggested that the approach could potentially be generalized to other disease states and immunological phenotypes. Across donors, most TCR sequences were observed very rarely, whereas some public TCRs were present in many individuals. Cytomegalovirus status was reported to be diagnosed by the classifier with high specificity and sensitivity in both the original and validation cohorts. In vitro tests confirmed that a few of the cytomegalovirus-associated TCR beta chains recognize cytomegalovirus antigens. Of the cluster scores, approximately 95% were above 0 in a later analysis, which found that TCRs clustered in the first cohort also tended to co-occur in the approximately 120 validation repertoires.

Separate from the approximately 700-subject first cohort, the validation cohort of more than 90 subjects was the group to which the donors belonged. In the germline V gene, CDR1 corresponds to SGHDT and CDR2 to YYEEEE. The CDR3 has 17 amino acids, counting the end cysteine and phenylalanine. Only the CDR3 part of the read is kept: 51 bases, read in frame from the first base. The germline V and J ends show losses of 3 bases and 8 bases respectively, and no gene match explains 10 bases of the junction. The method behind the library was the immunoSEQ multiplex PCR assay. On the authors' methods: A statistical classification framework was built for diagnosing cytomegalovirus status from the catalog of TCR beta chain sequences. Sourced from immuneACCESS, this table was stored by TCRdb with only in-frame sequences that have V and J called. A share of the clones is absent; for the studies checked, an unresolved V gene accounts for under half, and the remainder has no known explanation. For V, J and clone size, that table is used; D and trimming come from the DNA. Across this sample there are over 150,000 clones, with about 89% seen only once. Clones ranked in the top ten supply over 2.5% of the sample.

For this clone: What antigen it recognizes has not been identified. It has no much larger one-base neighbor in the sample; base qualities were not kept.

This TCR derives from a woman aged 18-29 years in good health and CMV-seropositive. The chain couples TRBV5-6 to TRBJ1-6; 11 central nucleotides agree with TRBD1. The sample taken for sequencing was PBMCs. For the CDR3, the sequence is CASSSLRDRGRYSPLHF. The bases are TGTGCCAGCAGCTCTCTTCGGGACAGGGGGAGGTATTCACCCCTCCACTTT. The full variable domain, with segments outside the CDR3 supplied by the reference TRBV5-6 and TRBJ1-6 proteins, appears as DAGVTQSPTHLIKTRGQQVTLRCSPKSGHDTVSWYQQALGQGPQFIFQYYEEEERQRGNFPDRFSGHQFPNYSSELNVNALLLGDSALYLCASSSLRDRGRYSPLHFGNGTRLTVT.